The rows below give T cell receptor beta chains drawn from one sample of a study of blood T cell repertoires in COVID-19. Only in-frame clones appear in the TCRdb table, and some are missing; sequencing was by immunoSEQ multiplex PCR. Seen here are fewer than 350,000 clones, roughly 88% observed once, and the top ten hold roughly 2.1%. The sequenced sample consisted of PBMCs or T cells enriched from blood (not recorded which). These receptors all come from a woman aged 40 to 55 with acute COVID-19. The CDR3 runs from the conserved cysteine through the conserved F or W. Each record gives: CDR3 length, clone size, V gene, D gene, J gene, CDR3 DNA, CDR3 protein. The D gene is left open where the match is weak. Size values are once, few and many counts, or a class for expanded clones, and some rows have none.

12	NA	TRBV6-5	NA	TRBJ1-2	TGTGCCAGCCAAGGACTCACCTATGGCTACACCTTC	CASQGLTYGYTF
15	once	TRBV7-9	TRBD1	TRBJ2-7	TGTGCCAGCAGCCCGGGACAGGGGGGGTCCTACGAGCAGTACTTC	CASSPGQGGSYEQYF
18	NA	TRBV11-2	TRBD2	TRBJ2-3	TGTGCCAGCAGCTTAGTCCGCCTAGCGGGAGCGGTCACAGATACGCAGTATTTT	CASSLVRLAGAVTDTQYF
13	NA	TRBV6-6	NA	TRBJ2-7	TGTGCCAGCAGTTACCGTCTCCGTAACGAGCAGTACTTC	CASSYRLRNEQYF
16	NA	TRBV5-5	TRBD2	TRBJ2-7	TGTGCCAGCAGCTCATCCGGGACTAGCGTAACCTACGAGCAGTACTTC	CASSSSGTSVTYEQYF
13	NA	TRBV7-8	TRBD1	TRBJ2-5	TGTGCCAGCAGCCGGGACAGGGGGGAGACCCAGTACTTC	CASSRDRGETQYF
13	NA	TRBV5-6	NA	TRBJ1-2	TGTGCCAGCAGCTGGGAGGCAGGCGGGGGCTACACCTTC	CASSWEAGGGYTF
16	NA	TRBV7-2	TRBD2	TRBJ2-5	TGTGCCAGCAGCTTAAGGATTCTAGCGGGAGTGGAGACCCAGTACTTC	CASSLRILAGVETQYF
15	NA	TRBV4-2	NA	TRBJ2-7	TGTGCCAGCAGCCAAGGACTAGGAGGTACTCGCGAGCAGTACTTC	CASSQGLGGTREQYF
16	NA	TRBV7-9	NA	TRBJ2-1	TGTGCCAGCAGCTTAACCCTCTCGGGCAGGGTGGATGAGCAGTTCTTC	CASSLTLSGRVDEQFF
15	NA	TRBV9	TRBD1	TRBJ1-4	TGTGCCAGCAGCGTAGACAGGGGAGGTGAGGAAAAACTGTTTTTT	CASSVDRGGEEKLFF
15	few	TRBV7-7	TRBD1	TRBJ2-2	TGTGCTAGCAGCTACGGACAGGCCAACACCGGGGAGCTGTTTTTT	CASSYGQANTGELFF
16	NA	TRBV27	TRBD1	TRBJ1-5	TGTGCCAGCAGTACCCATTGGACAGGGAAGGGTCAGCCCCAGCATTTT	CASSTHWTGKGQPQHF
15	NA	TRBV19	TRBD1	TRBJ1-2	TGTGCCAGTAGTGCCTACGGACAGGCCGATATTGGCTACACCTTC	CASSAYGQADIGYTF
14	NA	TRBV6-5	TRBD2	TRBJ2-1	TGTGCCAGCAGTTCTAGCGGCTACTACAATGAGCAGTTCTTC	CASSSSGYYNEQFF
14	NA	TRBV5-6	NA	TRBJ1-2	TGTGCCAGCAGCTTGGTCAAGGGGTCCTATGGCTACACCTTC	CASSLVKGSYGYTF
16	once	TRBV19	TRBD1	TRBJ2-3	TGTGCCAGTAGTACACCTTCGACAGGGAGCACAGATACGCAGTATTTT	CASSTPSTGSTDTQYF
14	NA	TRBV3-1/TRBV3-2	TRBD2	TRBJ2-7	TGTGCCAGCAGTGGGACTAGCGGCTCCTACGAGCAGTACTTC	CASSGTSGSYEQYF
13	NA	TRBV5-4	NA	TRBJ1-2	TGTGCCAGCCTCAGGGAAGCGGGCTATGGCTACACCTTC	CASLREAGYGYTF
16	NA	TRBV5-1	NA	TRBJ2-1	TGCGCCAGCAGCTTGCCGTTCGTCGGGAGAGGCAATGAGCAGTTCTTC	CASSLPFVGRGNEQFF
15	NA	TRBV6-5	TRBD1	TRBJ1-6	TGTGCCAGCAGGGCCGAGGACAGGTCTGGGTCACCCCTCCACTTT	CASRAEDRSGSPLHF
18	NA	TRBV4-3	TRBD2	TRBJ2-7	TGCGCCAGCAGCCAAGACGAATTTCGGCTAGCGGGAGACTACGAGCAGTACTTC	CASSQDEFRLAGDYEQYF
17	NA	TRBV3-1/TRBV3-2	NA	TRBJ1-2	TGTGCCAGCAGGCCTATTTTTGGGGCAGGAAGAAACTATGGCTACACCTTC	CASRPIFGAGRNYGYTF
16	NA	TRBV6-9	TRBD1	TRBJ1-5	TGTGCCAGCAGTGACGACAGGGGGCGGCCCAGTCAGCCCCAGCATTTT	CASSDDRGRPSQPQHF
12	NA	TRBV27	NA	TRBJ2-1	TGTGCCAGCAGGGGGGCAGTAAATGAGCAGTTCTTC	CASRGAVNEQFF
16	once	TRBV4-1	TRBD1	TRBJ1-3	TGCGCCAGCAGCCAAGTCCAGGGGGTCTCTGGAAACACCATATATTTT	CASSQVQGVSGNTIYF
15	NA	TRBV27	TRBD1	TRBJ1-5	TGTGCCAGCAGTGGTCCGGGACAGGGGAACCAGCCCCAGCATTTT	CASSGPGQGNQPQHF
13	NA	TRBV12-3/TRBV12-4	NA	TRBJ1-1	TGTGCCAGCAGCCCCGGTAAGGGGGGGGGAGCTTTCTTT	CASSPGKGGGAFF
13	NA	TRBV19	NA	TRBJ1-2	TGTGCCAGTAGTATGGACAGAGCCTATGGCTACACCTTC	CASSMDRAYGYTF
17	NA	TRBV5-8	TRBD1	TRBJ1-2	TGTGCCAGCAGCCTTGACAGGGCGACCCCTGTACTTTATGGCTACACCTTC	CASSLDRATPVLYGYTF
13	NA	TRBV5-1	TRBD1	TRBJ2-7	TGCGCCAGCAGCTCGGGACAGGGTTACGAGCAGTACTTC	CASSSGQGYEQYF
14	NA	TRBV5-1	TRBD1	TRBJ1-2	TGCGCCAGCAGCTCGTCGGAGGGGGCCTATGGCTACACCTTC	CASSSSEGAYGYTF
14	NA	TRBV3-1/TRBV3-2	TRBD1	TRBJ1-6	TGTGCCAGCAGCCCGGGACAGGGAGCGGGACCCCTCCACTTT	CASSPGQGAGPLHF
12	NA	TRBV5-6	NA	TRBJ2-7	TGTGCCAGCAGCTCCGACGGGTACGAGCAGTACTTC	CASSSDGYEQYF
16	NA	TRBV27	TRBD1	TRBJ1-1	TGTGCCAGCGCGACCCTGAGGGGGCGGGTGAACACTGAAGCTTTCTTT	CASATLRGRVNTEAFF
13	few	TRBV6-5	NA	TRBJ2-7	TGTGCCAGCAGGAGGACAGCGACCTACGAGCAGTACTTC	CASRRTATYEQYF
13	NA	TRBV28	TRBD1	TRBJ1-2	TGTGCCAGCAGTTTGGACAGGCCCCCTGGCTACACCTTC	CASSLDRPPGYTF
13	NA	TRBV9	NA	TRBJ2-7	TGTGCCAGCAGCGTAGATGGCCCCTACGAGCAGTACTTC	CASSVDGPYEQYF
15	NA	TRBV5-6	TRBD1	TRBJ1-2	TGTGCCAGCAGCTTGGCGGACAGGTCTAACTATGGCTACACCTTC	CASSLADRSNYGYTF
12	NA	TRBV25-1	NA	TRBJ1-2	TGTGCCAGCAGTGAGGCCAGGGTTGGCTACACCTTC	CASSEARVGYTF
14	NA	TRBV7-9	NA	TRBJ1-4	TGTGCCAGCAGCTTTACGCATCAGAATGAAAAACTGTTTTTT	CASSFTHQNEKLFF
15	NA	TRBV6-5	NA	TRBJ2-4	TGTGCCAGCAGTTACTCGGGGGCCGCCAAAAACATTCAGTACTTC	CASSYSGAAKNIQYF
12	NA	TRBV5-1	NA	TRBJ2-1	TGCGCCAGCAGCTCCCTCGGTAATGAGCAGTTCTTC	CASSSLGNEQFF
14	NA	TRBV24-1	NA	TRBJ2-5	TGTGCCACCAGTGACCCGGGACACAAAGAGACCCAGTACTTC	CATSDPGHKETQYF
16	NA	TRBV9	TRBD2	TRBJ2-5	TGTGCCAGCAGCGTAGATCCTAGCGGAGGACAAGAGACCCAGTACTTC	CASSVDPSGGQETQYF
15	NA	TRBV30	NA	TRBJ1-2	TGTGCCTGGAGCCGGCGGGGGGCGCGGGACTATGGCTACACCTTC	CAWSRRGARDYGYTF
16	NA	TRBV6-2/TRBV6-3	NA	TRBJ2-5	TGTGCCAGCAGCGGGACTGCCATAGGAGTTCGAGAGACCCAGTACTTC	CASSGTAIGVRETQYF
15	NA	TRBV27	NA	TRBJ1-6	TGTGCCAGCAGGCCCTCAGGGGTAAATAATTCACCCCTCCACTTT	CASRPSGVNNSPLHF
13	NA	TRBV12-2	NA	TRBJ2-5	TGTGCAAGTCGCTTCAGACAGGGGGAGACCCAGTACTTC	CASRFRQGETQYF